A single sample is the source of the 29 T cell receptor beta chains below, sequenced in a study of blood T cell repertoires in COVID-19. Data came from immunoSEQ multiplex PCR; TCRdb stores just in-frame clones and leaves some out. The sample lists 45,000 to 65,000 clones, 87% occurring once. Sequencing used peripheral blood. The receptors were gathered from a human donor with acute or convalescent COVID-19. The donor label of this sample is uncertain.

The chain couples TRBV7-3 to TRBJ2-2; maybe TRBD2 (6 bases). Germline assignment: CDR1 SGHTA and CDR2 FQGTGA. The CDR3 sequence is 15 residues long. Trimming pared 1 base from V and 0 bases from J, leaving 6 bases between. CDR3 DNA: TGTGCCAGCAGCTTAAGCGGGACGAACACCGGGGAGCTGTTTTTT. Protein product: CASSLSGTNTGELFF.

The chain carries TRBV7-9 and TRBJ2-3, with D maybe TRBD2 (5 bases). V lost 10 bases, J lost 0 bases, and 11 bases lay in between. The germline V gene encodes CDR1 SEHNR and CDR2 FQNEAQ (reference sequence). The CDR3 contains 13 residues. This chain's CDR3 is CATTPGSTDTQYF. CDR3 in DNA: TGTGCCACAACGCCGGGGAGCACAGATACGCAGTATTTT.

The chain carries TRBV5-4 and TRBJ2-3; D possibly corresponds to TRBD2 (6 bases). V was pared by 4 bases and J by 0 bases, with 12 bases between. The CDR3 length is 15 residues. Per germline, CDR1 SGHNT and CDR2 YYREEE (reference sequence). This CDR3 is CASSLRGASTDTQYF. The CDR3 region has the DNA TGTGCCAGCAGCCTGCGGGGCGCTAGCACAGATACGCAGTATTTT.

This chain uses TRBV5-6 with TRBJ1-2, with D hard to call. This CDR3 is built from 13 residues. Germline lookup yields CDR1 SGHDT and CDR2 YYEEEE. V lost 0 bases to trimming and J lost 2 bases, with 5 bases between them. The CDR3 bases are TGTGCCAGCAGCTTGGGCCAGAACTATGGCTACACCTTC. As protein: CASSLGQNYGYTF.

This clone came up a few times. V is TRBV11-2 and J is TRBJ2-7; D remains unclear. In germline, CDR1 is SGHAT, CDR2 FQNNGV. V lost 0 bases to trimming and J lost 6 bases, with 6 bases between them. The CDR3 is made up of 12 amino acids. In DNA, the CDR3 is TGTGCCAGCAGCTTAGAGAGATCCGAGCAGTACTTC. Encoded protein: CASSLERSEQYF.

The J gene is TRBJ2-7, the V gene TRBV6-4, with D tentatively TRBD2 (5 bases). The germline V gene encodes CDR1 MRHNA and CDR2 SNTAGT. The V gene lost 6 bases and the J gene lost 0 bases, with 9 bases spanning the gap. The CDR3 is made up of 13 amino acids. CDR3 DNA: TGTGCCAGCAGCCGGGAAAGCTCCTACGAGCAGTACTTC. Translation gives CASSRESSYEQYF.

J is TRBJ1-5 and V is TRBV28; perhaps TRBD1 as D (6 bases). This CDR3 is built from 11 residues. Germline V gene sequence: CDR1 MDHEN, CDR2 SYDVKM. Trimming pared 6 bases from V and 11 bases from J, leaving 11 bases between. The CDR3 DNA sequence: TGTGCCAGCAGGACAGGACGGGCCCAGCATTTT. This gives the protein CASRTGRAQHF. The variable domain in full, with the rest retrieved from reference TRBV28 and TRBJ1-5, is DVKVTQSSRYLVKRTGEKVFLECVQDMDHENMFWYRQDPGLGLRLIYFSYDVKMKEKGDIPEGYSVSREKKERFSLILESASTNQTSMYLCASRTGRAQHFGDGTRLSIL.

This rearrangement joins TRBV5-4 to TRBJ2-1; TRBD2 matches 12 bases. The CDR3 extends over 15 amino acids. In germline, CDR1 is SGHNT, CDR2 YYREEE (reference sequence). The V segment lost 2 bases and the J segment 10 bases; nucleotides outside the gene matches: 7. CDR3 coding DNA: TGTGCCAGCAGCTTAATGGCAGGGACTAGCGGGGAGCAGTTCTTC. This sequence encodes CASSLMAGTSGEQFF.

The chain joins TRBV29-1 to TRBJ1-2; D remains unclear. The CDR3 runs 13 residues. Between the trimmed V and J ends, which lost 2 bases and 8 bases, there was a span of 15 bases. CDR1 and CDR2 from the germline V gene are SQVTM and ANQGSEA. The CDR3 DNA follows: TGCAGCGTTGAAAGGCCGGGTTTTAGGGGCTACACCTTC. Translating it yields CSVERPGFRGYTF.

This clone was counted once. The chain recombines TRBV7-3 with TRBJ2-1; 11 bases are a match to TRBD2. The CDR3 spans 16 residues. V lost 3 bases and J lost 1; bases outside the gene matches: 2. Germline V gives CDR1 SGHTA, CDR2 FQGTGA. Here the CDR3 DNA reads TGTGCCAGCAGCTTTGTAGCGGGAGGGTCCTACAATGAGCAGTTCTTC. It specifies CASSFVAGGSYNEQFF. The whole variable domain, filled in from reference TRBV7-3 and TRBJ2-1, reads GAGVSQTPSNKVTEKGKYVELRCDPISGHTALYWYRQSLGQGPEFLIYFQGTGAADDSGLPNDRFFAVRPEGSVSTLKIQRTERGDSAVYLCASSFVAGGSYNEQFFGPGTRLTVL.

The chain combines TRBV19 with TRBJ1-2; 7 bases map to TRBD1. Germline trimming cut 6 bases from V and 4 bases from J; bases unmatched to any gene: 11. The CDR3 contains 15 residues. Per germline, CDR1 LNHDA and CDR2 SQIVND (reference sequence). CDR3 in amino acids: CASSSQSYRGYGYTF. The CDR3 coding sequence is TGTGCCAGTAGCTCCCAGTCATACAGGGGCTATGGCTACACCTTC.

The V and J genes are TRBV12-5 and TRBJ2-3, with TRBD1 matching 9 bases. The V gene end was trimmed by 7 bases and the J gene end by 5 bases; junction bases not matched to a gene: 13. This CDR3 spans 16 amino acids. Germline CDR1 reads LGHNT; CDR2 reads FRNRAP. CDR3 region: CASAPSWDRVIDTQYF. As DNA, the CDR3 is TGTGCTAGTGCCCCCTCCTGGGACAGGGTGATAGATACGCAGTATTTT.

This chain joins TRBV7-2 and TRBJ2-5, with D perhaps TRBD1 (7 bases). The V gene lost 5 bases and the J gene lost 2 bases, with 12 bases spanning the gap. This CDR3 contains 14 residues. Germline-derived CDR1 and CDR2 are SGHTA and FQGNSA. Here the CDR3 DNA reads TGTGCCAGCAGCCGTCAGGGGGGTCAAGAGACCCAGTACTTC. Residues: CASSRQGGQETQYF.

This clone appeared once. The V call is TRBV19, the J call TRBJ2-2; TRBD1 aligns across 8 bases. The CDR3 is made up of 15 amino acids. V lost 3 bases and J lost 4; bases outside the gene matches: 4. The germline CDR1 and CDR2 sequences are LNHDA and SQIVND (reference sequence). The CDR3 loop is CASSIPRGRTGELFF. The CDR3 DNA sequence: TGTGCCAGTAGTATCCCCAGGGGGCGCACCGGGGAGCTGTTTTTT.

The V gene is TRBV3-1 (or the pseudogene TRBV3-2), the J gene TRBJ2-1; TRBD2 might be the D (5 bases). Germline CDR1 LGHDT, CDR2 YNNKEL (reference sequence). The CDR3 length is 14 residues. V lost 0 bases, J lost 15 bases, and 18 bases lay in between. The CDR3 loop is CASSQEALTSLSFF. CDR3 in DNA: TGTGCCAGCAGCCAAGAAGCTTTAACTAGTCTTTCGTTCTTC.

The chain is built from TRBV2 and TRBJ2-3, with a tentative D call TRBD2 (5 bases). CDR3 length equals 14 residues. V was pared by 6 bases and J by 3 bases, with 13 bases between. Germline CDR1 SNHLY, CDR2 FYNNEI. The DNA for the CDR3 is TGTGCCAGCAGAAACGGGATGAGTACAGATACGCAGTATTTT. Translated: CASRNGMSTDTQYF.

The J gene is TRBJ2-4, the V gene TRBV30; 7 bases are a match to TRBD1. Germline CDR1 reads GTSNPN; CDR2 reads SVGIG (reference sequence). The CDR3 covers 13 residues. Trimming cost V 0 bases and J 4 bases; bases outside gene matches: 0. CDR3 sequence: CAWSVGQKNIQYF. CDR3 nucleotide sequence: TGTGCCTGGAGTGTGGGACAGAAAAACATTCAGTACTTC.

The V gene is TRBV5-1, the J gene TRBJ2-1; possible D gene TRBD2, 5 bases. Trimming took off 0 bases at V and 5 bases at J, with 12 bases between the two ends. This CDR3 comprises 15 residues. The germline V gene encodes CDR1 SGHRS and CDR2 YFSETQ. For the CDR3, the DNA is TGCGCCAGCAGCTTGGACGGACTGGGCCACAATGAGCAGTTCTTC. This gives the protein CASSLDGLGHNEQFF. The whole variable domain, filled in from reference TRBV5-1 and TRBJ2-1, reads KAGVTQTPRYLIKTRGQQVTLSCSPISGHRSVSWYQQTPGQGLQFLFEYFSETQRNKGNFPGRFSGRQFSNSRSEMNVSTLELGDSALYLCASSLDGLGHNEQFFGPGTRLTVL.

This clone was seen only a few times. This chain's CDR3 is CASSLDPGINYGYTF. The CDR3 DNA reads TGCGCCAGCAGCTTAGACCCAGGGATTAACTATGGCTACACCTTC. This chain uses TRBV5-1 with TRBJ1-2; tentatively, D is TRBD1 (5 bases). Germline CDR1 reads SGHRS; CDR2 reads YFSETQ. The CDR3 is made up of 15 amino acids. V dropped 2 bases and J dropped 1 base, with 12 bases sitting between them.

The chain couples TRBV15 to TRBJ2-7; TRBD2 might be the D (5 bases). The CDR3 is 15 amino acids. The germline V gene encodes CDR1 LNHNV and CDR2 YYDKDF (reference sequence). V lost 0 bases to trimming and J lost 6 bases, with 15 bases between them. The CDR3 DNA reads TGTGCCACCAGCAGAGAACTAGTGGGCACTAGCGAGCAGTACTTC. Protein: CATSRELVGTSEQYF.

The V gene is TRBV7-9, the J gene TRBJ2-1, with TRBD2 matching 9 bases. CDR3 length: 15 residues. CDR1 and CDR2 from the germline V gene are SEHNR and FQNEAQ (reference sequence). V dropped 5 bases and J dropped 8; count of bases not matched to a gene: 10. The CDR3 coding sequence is TGTGCCAGCAGCCCGAGCGGGAGGTTTTGGGATGAGCAGTTCTTC. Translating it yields CASSPSGRFWDEQFF.

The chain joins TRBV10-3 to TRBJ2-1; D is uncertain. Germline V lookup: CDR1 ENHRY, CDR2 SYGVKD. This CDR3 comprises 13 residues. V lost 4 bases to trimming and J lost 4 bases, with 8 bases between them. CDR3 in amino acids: CAISVTSYNEQFF. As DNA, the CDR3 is TGTGCCATCAGTGTCACCAGTTACAATGAGCAGTTCTTC.

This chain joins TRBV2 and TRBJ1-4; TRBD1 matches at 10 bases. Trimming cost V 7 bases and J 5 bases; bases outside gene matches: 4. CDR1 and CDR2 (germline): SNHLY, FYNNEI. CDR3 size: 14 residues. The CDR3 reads CASKRQGANEKLFF. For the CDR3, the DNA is TGTGCCAGCAAGAGACAGGGGGCAAATGAAAAACTGTTTTTT. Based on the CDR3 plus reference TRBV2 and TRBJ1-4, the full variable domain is EPEVTQTPSHQVTQMGQEVILRCVPISNHLYFYWYRQILGQKVEFLVSFYNNEISEKSEIFDDQFSVERPDGSNFTLKIRSTKLEDSAMYFCASKRQGANEKLFFGSGTQLSVL.

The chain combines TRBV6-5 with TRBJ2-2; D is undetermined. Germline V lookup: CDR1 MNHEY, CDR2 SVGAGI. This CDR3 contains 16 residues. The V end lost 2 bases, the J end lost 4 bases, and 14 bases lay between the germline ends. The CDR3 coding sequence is TGTGCCAGCAGTTACCGGCGGCCGGGTCGCACCGGGGAGCTGTTTTTT. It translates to CASSYRRPGRTGELFF.

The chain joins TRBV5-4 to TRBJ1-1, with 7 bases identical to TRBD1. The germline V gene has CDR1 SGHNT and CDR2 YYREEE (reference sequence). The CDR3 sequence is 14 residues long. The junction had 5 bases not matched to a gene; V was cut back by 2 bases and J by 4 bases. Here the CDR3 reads CASSFKQGSTEAFF. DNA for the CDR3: TGTGCCAGCAGCTTTAAACAGGGGAGCACTGAAGCTTTCTTT. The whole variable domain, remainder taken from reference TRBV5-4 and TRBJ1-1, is ETGVTQSPTHLIKTRGQQVTLRCSSQSGHNTVSWYQQALGQGPQFIFQYYREEENGRGNFPPRFSGLQFPNYSSELNVNALELDDSALYLCASSFKQGSTEAFFGQGTRLTVV.

The CDR3 DNA sequence: TGTGCCAGCGGGGTTCGGGGGGCGAGGGAGCAGTACTTC. Translation gives CASGVRGAREQYF. J is TRBJ2-7 and V is TRBV5-4, with D tentatively TRBD2 (7 bases). Germline V gene lookup returns CDR1 SGHNT and CDR2 YYREEE (reference sequence). There are 13 residues in the CDR3. V gave up 7 bases and J gave up 7 bases, with 18 bases separating them.

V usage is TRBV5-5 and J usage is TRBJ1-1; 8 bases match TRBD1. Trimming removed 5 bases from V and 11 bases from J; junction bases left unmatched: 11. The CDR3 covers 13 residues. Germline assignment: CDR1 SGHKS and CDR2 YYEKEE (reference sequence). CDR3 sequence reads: CASREEDRVVAFF. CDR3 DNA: TGTGCCAGCAGGGAGGAGGACAGGGTCGTTGCTTTCTTT.

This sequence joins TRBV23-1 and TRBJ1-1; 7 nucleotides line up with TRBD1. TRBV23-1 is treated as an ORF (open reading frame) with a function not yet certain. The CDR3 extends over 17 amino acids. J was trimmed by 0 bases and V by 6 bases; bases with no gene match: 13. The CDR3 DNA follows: TGCGCCAGCAGCCACGGGGACAGCATCTTCATGAACACTGAAGCTTTCTTT. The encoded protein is CASSHGDSIFMNTEAFF.

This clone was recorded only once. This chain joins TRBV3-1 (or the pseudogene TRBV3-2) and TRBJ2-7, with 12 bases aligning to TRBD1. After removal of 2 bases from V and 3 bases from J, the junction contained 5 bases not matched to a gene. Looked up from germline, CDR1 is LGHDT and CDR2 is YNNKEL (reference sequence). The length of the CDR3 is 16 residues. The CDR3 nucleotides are TGTGCCAGCAGCCAAAGCCGGGACAGGGGGCTCTACGAGCAGTACTTC. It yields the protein CASSQSRDRGLYEQYF.